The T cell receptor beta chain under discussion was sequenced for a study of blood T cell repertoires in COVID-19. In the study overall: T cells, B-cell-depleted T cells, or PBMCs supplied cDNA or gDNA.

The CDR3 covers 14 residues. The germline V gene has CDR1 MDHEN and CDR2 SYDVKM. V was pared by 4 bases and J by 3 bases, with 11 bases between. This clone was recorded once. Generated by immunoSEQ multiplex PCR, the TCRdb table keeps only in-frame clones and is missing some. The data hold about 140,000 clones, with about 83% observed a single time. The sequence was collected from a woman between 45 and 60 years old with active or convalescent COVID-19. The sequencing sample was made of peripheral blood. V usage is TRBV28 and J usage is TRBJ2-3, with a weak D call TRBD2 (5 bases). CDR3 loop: CASSSQRVTDTQYF. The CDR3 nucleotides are TGTGCCAGCAGTTCTCAGAGGGTAACAGATACGCAGTATTTT. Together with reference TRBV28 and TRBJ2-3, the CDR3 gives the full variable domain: DVKVTQSSRYLVKRTGEKVFLECVQDMDHENMFWYRQDPGLGLRLIYFSYDVKMKEKGDIPEGYSVSREKKERFSLILESASTNQTSMYLCASSSQRVTDTQYFGPGTRLTVL.